The TCR beta chain under discussion was sequenced for a study of blood T cells in healthy people across ages. As regards this clonotype: Its antigen is not known.

Whole-study findings and limits: Strong correlation was found linking TCR beta diversity to naive T cell percentage. Roughly linear age-related decline in beta diversity appeared, significant by age 40.

Together with a sample-barcoded 5' primer, a J-beta primer mix was included in a second PCR lasting about 6 to 12 cycles. One entry per CDR3 protein results from TCRdb running MiXCR on the 5' RACE reads. The sample contains 1,500,000 or so distinct CDR3 sequences, approximately 59% of which appear only once. Germline V gene sequence: CDR1 SQVTM, CDR2 ANQGSEA. V was trimmed by 7 bases and J by 3 bases, leaving 10 bases between them. The length of the CDR3 is 12 residues. Each individual donor underwent a draw of 8 to 10 milliliters of peripheral blood. The chain is built from TRBV29-1 and TRBJ1-5; unclear D gene. Input material: blood. This TCR was recovered from a young man in good health. CDR3 loop: CSAQGPNQPQHF. For the CDR3, the DNA is TGCAGCGCCCAAGGACCCAATCAGCCCCAGCATTTT.